This T cell receptor beta chain was retrieved from a study of T cells in Graves' hyperthyroidism and ophthalmopathy. About the study: At initial diagnosis, before any treatment had begun, peripheral blood was obtained.

Study-wide results and caveats: By a 13 V-J model, ophthalmopathy was set apart from stable hyperthyroidism. Expanded thyroid clonotypes (above 0.001) were mostly also found in blood.

RNA transcripts provided the source from which TCR beta CDR3 regions were amplified. Using the HTBI primer set, a first-round RT-PCR was run on the TCR CDR3. MiXCR, applied by TCRdb to the multiplex PCR reads, yields one record per CDR3 protein. The table lists approximately 420,000 distinct CDR3 sequences, roughly an eighth of them singletons. This clonotype has at least ten counts. What it binds is unknown. J gave up 3 bases and V 1 base, and 2 bases lay outside the gene matches. Looked up from germline, CDR1 is MNHNS and CDR2 is SASEGT. There are 15 residues in the CDR3. V gene TRBV6-1 combines with J gene TRBJ2-7, with 11 nucleotides matching TRBD1. The receptor was derived from a woman aged 18-35 years with Graves' hyperthyroidism. Sequenced input: blood. The CDR3 loop reads CASSEEGTGGYEQYF. The CDR3 nucleotides are TGTGCCAGCAGTGAAGAAGGGACAGGGGGCTACGAGCAGTACTTC.